The 5 T cell receptor beta chains given below trace back to one sample, sequenced in a study of T cells after yellow fever vaccination (dated by TCRdb to between 2018 and 2020). The treatment or condition label, as the study defines it: live attenuated yellow fever vaccine strain. Library generation was performed with 5' RACE. Instrument on record: Illumina NovaSeq 6000. TCRdb passed the public sequencing reads through fastp at Q25 and MiXCR, retaining productive beta sequences. Identical CDR3 proteins give one entry, which carries the most common genes and DNA. The sample table lists fewer than 450,000 distinct CDR3 sequences, roughly 4% of them with a count of one. The top ten clones comprise more than 20% of the sample. The sequences come from PBMCs, collected 5 days after the yellow fever booster vaccination. Receptor source: a man aged 18-30 years who received the YFV17D yellow fever vaccine.

This chain uses TRBV6-5 with TRBJ1-6; no reliable D call. CDR1 MNHEY and CDR2 SVGAGI come from the germline V gene. CDR3 length: 13 residues. Deletions cut 5 bases from V and 8 bases from J, with 10 bases between. In nucleotides, the CDR3 is TGTGCCAGCAGTCCCGATCCCCATTCACCCCTCCACTTT. Translating it yields CASSPDPHSPLHF.

This clonotype was counted ten times or more. J is TRBJ2-1 and V is TRBV7-6; 9 bases match TRBD2. The CDR3 is 15 residues long. CDR1 is SGHVS, CDR2 FNYEAQ, per germline. V shed 5 bases, J shed 7 bases, and the junction held 9 bases outside the gene matches. CDR3: CASSLSGGPRNEQFF. The CDR3 bases are TGTGCCAGCAGCCTCAGCGGGGGGCCTCGAAATGAGCAGTTCTTC.

This clonotype was recorded many times. This chain links TRBV4-3 with TRBJ2-7; the D is unclear. Germline loops: CDR1 LGHNA, CDR2 YSLEER. The CDR3 is made up of 15 amino acids. The V end was cut by 1 base, the J end by 3 bases, with 13 bases between. The CDR3 loop is CASSQGYQESYEQYF. CDR3 nucleotides: TGCGCCAGCAGCCAAGGCTATCAGGAGAGCTACGAGCAGTACTTC.

V is TRBV14 and J is TRBJ1-1; 8 nucleotides match TRBD1. From germline, CDR1 is SGHDN and CDR2 FVKESK. V lost 4 bases to trimming and J lost 5 bases; unmatched junction nucleotides: 9. The length of the CDR3 is 15 residues. CDR3 protein: CASSLTGAFRTEAFF. The CDR3 DNA is TGTGCCAGCAGCCTGACAGGGGCGTTTAGGACTGAAGCTTTCTTT.

J is TRBJ1-1 and V is TRBV18, with TRBD1 as a possible D gene (5 bases). V gave up 3 bases and J gave up 0 bases, with 11 bases separating them. The CDR3 consists of 15 residues. CDR1 and CDR2 from the germline V gene are KGHSH and LQKENI. Written as DNA, the CDR3 is TGTGCCAGCTCACCGCAGGGAAGCGTGAACACTGAAGCTTTCTTT. As protein: CASSPQGSVNTEAFF.